The following is a T cell receptor beta chain sequence with its context. The CDR3 covers 14 residues. V trimming: 0 bases; J trimming: 10 bases; junction bases outside the gene matches: 6. CDR1 is KGHSH, CDR2 LQKENI, per germline. This sample stems from a study of blood T cell repertoires in COVID-19. For the study at large: PBMCs, B-cell-depleted T cells, or T cells provided the cDNA or gDNA that made up the material.

Per the original methods: How many nucleated cells were present was estimated from reference gene primer amplification. Repertoires were generated with immunoSEQ multiplex PCR, while TCRdb's copy carries only in-frame clones and drops some. Clone size and V and J calls were adopted from that table, with D and trimming inferred from the DNA. The table has around 310,000 clones, about nine tenths seen once. This sequence joins TRBV18 and TRBJ2-5; 9 bases align to TRBD1. This receptor was taken from an older woman with acute or convalescent COVID-19. Sequenced sample: peripheral blood. The CDR3 region has the DNA TGTGCCAGCTCACCACCGGGACGGACAGGGGACCAGTACTTC. It yields the protein CASSPPGRTGDQYF.